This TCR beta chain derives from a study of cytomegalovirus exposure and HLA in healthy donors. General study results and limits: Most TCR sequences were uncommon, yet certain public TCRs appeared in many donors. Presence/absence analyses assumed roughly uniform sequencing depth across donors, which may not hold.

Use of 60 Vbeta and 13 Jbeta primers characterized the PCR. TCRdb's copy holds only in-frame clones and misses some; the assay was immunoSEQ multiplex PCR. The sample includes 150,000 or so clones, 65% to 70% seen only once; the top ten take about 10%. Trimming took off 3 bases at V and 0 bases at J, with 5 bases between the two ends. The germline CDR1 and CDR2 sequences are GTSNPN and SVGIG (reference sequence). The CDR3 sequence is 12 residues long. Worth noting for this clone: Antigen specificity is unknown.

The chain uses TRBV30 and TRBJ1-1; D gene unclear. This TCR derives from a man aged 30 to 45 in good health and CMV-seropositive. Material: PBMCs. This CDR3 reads CAWSEMNTEAFF. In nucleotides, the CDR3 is TGTGCCTGGAGCGAGATGAACACTGAAGCTTTCTTT.